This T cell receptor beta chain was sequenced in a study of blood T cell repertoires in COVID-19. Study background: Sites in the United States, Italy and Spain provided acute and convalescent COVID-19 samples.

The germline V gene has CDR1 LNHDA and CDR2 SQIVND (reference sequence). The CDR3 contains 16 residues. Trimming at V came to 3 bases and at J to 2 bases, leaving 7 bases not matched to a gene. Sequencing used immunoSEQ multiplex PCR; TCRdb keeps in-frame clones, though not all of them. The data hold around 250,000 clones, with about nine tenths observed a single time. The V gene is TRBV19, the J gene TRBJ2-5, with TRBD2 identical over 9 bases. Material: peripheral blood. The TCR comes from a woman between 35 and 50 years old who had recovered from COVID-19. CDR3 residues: CASSISLAGTQETQYF. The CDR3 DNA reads TGTGCCAGTAGTATTTCCCTAGCGGGGACACAAGAGACCCAGTACTTC.